Listed below are T cell receptor beta chains from one sample, sequenced in a study of T cell responses to AZD1222 COVID-19 vaccine. The protocol was immunoSEQ multiplex PCR, while the TCRdb copy is restricted to in-frame clones and leaves out a portion. The sample shows 200,000 or so clones, around 87% of them seen only once. The material was peripheral blood, obtained on day 0 of MenACWY control vaccination. The receptors stem from an adult in good health. Each CDR3 is given with its conserved first and last residue. D genes are given only for firm matches. Rows may omit the clone size; those that give it use once, few, many or a size class.

d_call j_call clone_size v_call cdr3_nt cdr3_aa
TRBD2 TRBJ2-2 few TRBV19 TGTGCCAGTAGTCCGACTAGCGGAAACACCGGGGAGCTGTTTTTT CASSPTSGNTGELFF
. TRBJ1-1 . TRBV30 TGTGCCTGGAGTGTAAACTACAGAAACACTGAAGCTTTCTTT CAWSVNYRNTEAFF
. TRBJ2-1 once TRBV4-3 TGCGCCAGCAGCCAAGATCTAGTGGGAGGCAATGAGCAGTTCTTC CASSQDLVGGNEQFF
TRBD1 TRBJ2-1 . TRBV2 TGTGCCAGCAGTGGGAGGCAGGGGGCTTCCTTGGGGAACAATGAGCAGTTCTTC CASSGRQGASLGNNEQFF
. TRBJ2-5 . TRBV5-1 TGCGCCAGCAGCAAGACTGTGTACCAAGAGACCCAGTACTTC CASSKTVYQETQYF
TRBD2 TRBJ2-2 . TRBV18 TGTGCCAGCTCACCATTCCAGCGGGGGAACACCGGGGAGCTGTTTTTT CASSPFQRGNTGELFF
TRBD2 TRBJ2-3 . TRBV7-3 TGTGCCAGCACCGAGGGACTAGCGGGGGAAGGAGATACGCAGTATTTT CASTEGLAGEGDTQYF
TRBD1 TRBJ1-5 . TRBV19 TGTGCCAGTAGTGCAACCGGGACAGCGGCGGTGGCCCAGCATTTT CASSATGTAAVAQHF
. TRBJ2-1 once TRBV3-1/TRBV3-2 TGTGCCAGCCAACCCGCCGTCTACAATGAGCAGTTCTTC CASQPAVYNEQFF
. TRBJ2-2 . TRBV11-2 TGTGCCAGCAGCCCCGGCTCGGGCACCGGGGAGCTGTTTTTT CASSPGSGTGELFF
. TRBJ2-7 . TRBV27 TGTGCCAGCAGTCCGGTGGACTCCTACGAGCAGTACTTC CASSPVDSYEQYF
. TRBJ1-2 . TRBV19 TGTGCCAGTAGTAGGGACACGGCCGGTGGCTACACCTTC CASSRDTAGGYTF
. TRBJ1-5 . TRBV19 TGTGCCAGTAGTACCCAGGGGCAGGGCCAGCCCCAGCATTTT CASSTQGQGQPQHF
. TRBJ1-3 . TRBV2 TGTGCCAGCAGTACACAGGGCTCTGGAAACACCATATATTTT CASSTQGSGNTIYF
. TRBJ2-7 once TRBV5-1 TGCGCCAGCAGCTTGGTCCAGGGACATTACGAGCAGTACTTC CASSLVQGHYEQYF
TRBD1 TRBJ1-1 few TRBV9 TGTGCCAGCAGCGTACTCGACAGGGGGAGCACTGAAGCTTTCTTT CASSVLDRGSTEAFF
. TRBJ1-5 . TRBV4-1 TGCGCCAGCAGCCAAGACCCGGACGCCGGGCGTCCCCAGCATTTT CASSQDPDAGRPQHF
. TRBJ1-3 once TRBV6-2/TRBV6-3 TGTGCCAGCAGTTTCCGGGCCAGCGGAAACACCATATATTTT CASSFRASGNTIYF
TRBD1 TRBJ1-1 . TRBV28 TGTGCCAGCAGTTTTCGGGTTTGGACAGGGGAGGATTTCTTT CASSFRVWTGEDFF
. TRBJ2-7 . TRBV5-1 TGCGCCAGCAGCTTCGGGCGCGAGCAGTACTTC CASSFGREQYF
. TRBJ2-7 few TRBV30 TGTGCCTGGAGTGTACAATTAGGAGGGTCCTACGAGCAGTACTTC CAWSVQLGGSYEQYF
TRBD2 TRBJ2-3 . TRBV28 TGTGCCAGCATCCTAGCGGGAGCAGATACGCAGTATTTT CASILAGADTQYF
. TRBJ2-7 . TRBV28 TGTGCCATAGCCGACAGGCTCCCCTACGAGCAGTACTTC CAIADRLPYEQYF
. TRBJ1-1 . TRBV18 TGTGCCAGCTCACCAAGCGGGCCTGGAGGGGACACTGAAGCTTTCTTT CASSPSGPGGDTEAFF
. TRBJ1-1 . TRBV6-4 TGTGCCAGCAGCTCACAATGGGGGGCTGAAGCTTTCTTT CASSSQWGAEAFF
. TRBJ2-7 . TRBV28 TGTGCCAGCAGTTTATCGGCTAGATCCGAGCAGTACTTC CASSLSARSEQYF
. TRBJ1-1 . TRBV3-1/TRBV3-2 TGTGCCAGCAGCCAAGAAGGGCAGAAAGCTTTCTTT CASSQEGQKAFF
. TRBJ1-1 . TRBV13 TGTGCCAGCAGCCCCGGAGGTCCGGGAACTGAAGCTTTCTTT CASSPGGPGTEAFF
. TRBJ2-5 . TRBV5-5 TGTGCCAGCAGCTTGGAACGGGGGGCACAAGAGACCCAGTACTTC CASSLERGAQETQYF
TRBD1 TRBJ2-3 once TRBV19 TGTGCCAGTAGTATAGTCGTACTGGGACAGGGAGCGCAGTATTTT CASSIVVLGQGAQYF
. TRBJ2-7 once TRBV19 TGTGCCAGTAGACAAAATATCGGTGGGCACGAGCAGTACTTC CASRQNIGGHEQYF
. TRBJ2-7 once TRBV28 TGTGCCAGCAGTTGGGACATGGGACACCGAGACTACGAGCAGTACTTC CASSWDMGHRDYEQYF
TRBD2 TRBJ2-2 . TRBV7-8 TGTGCCAGCAGCCCCCTGACTAGCGGCACCGGGGAGCTGTTTTTT CASSPLTSGTGELFF
. TRBJ2-5 once TRBV7-2 TGTGCCAGCAGCTTAATTCGGGCCGCGGGAGAGACCCAGTACTTC CASSLIRAAGETQYF
. TRBJ1-6 . TRBV7-2 TGTGCCAGCAGCTTTGGGACGGGGCGAGGGCTAATTTCACCCCTCCACTTT CASSFGTGRGLISPLHF
. TRBJ1-1 . TRBV21-1 TGTGCCAGCAGCAAATTTAAGGGAGGGAACACTGAAGCTTTCTTT CASSKFKGGNTEAFF
TRBD2 TRBJ2-1 . TRBV3-1/TRBV3-2 TGTGCCAGCAGCACACTAGCGGGGGGCTACAATGAGCAGTTCTTC CASSTLAGGYNEQFF
. TRBJ2-2 few TRBV12-3/TRBV12-4 TGTGCCAGCACCGGGAGAGAATCCGGGGAGCTGTTTTTT CASTGRESGELFF
. TRBJ2-1 . TRBV28 TGTGCCAGCAAGGGGGGGTCGGACAATGAGCAGTTCTTC CASKGGSDNEQFF
TRBD1 TRBJ2-3 . TRBV3-1/TRBV3-2 TGTGCCAGCAGCCGCACAGGGGGCACAGATACGCAGTATTTT CASSRTGGTDTQYF
. TRBJ1-5 . TRBV28 TGTGCCAGCAGTTTTAATCGGGTTTGGGGTAGCAATCAGCCCCAGCATTTT CASSFNRVWGSNQPQHF
TRBD1 TRBJ2-7 . TRBV3-1/TRBV3-2 TGTGCCAGCAGCCACGTCGGTCAGGGGGACTACGAGCAGTACTTC CASSHVGQGDYEQYF
. TRBJ2-7 . TRBV7-2 TGTGCCAGCAGCTTCAGGCGGGGCGACGAGCAGTACTTC CASSFRRGDEQYF
TRBD1 TRBJ2-1 once TRBV27 TGTGCCAGCAGTTTAAGGTGGATACCGGGACAGGGTTCCTACAATGAGCAGTTCTTC CASSLRWIPGQGSYNEQFF
TRBD1 TRBJ1-5 . TRBV7-9 TGTGCCAGCAGCCGGACAGGTAATCAGCCCCAGCATTTT CASSRTGNQPQHF
. TRBJ1-5 . TRBV28 TGTGCCAGCAGTTTTGGAATTAGCAATCAGCCCCAGCATTTT CASSFGISNQPQHF
. TRBJ1-2 . TRBV12-2 TGTGCAAGTCGCTTAGCTCCGAACAGGGGAAACTATGGCTACACCTTC CASRLAPNRGNYGYTF
. TRBJ1-2 once TRBV7-2 TGTGCCAGCAGCTTCTGGACAGCTAACTATGGCTACACCTTC CASSFWTANYGYTF
. TRBJ1-1 . TRBV5-1 TGCGCCAGCAGCTGGACAGTGGGCGGCGAAGCTTTCTTT CASSWTVGGEAFF
TRBD2 TRBJ2-3 . TRBV11-2 TGTGCCAGCAGCTTATTGGGGAGGGGAAGGGCAGATACGCAGTATTTT CASSLLGRGRADTQYF
. TRBJ1-1 . TRBV19 TGTGCCAGTAGATTACAGGGTTTCGGGAACACTGAAGCTTTCTTT CASRLQGFGNTEAFF
. TRBJ1-1 once TRBV3-1/TRBV3-2 TGTGCCAGCAGCCAAGAGCATATGGGAGGAGTGATCGAAGCTTTCTTT CASSQEHMGGVIEAFF